The 23 T cell receptor beta chains below come from one sample, sequenced in a study of response to subunit inactivated influenza vaccine. A single record per CDR3 protein comes from TCRdb applying MiXCR to the RT-PCR reads. The data hold about 700,000 distinct CDR3 sequences, with approximately 14% observed a single time. Source: PBMCs from blood, taken 14 to 15 days before vaccination. The receptors shown here come from a man between 50 and 59 years old who received an inactivated influenza vaccine.

This clonotype appeared a few times. The chain employs TRBV12-3 or TRBV12-4 and TRBJ2-5, with 13 nucleotides matching TRBD2. Trimming at V came to 6 bases and at J to 5 bases, leaving 6 bases not matched to a gene. This CDR3 has 15 amino acids. CDR3 DNA: TGTGCCAGCAGAACTAGCGGGGGGGCCCGGGAGACCCAGTACTTC. Its protein product is CASRTSGGARETQYF.

This clonotype has more than one count but fewer than ten. This chain joins TRBV7-6 and TRBJ2-7; TRBD1 aligns across 8 bases. The CDR3 is 18 residues long. V lost 1 base, J lost 3 bases, and 14 bases stayed unmatched. Germline lookup yields CDR1 SGHVS and CDR2 FNYEAQ. The CDR3 region has the DNA TGTGCCAGCAGCTTAGGGACAGGGATTTTTACCGACTACTACGAGCAGTACTTC. It specifies CASSLGTGIFTDYYEQYF.

The V gene is TRBV24-1, the J gene TRBJ2-7, with TRBD1 matching over 8 bases. Trimming at V came to 9 bases and at J to 3 bases, leaving 3 bases not matched to a gene. From germline, CDR1 is KGHDR and CDR2 SFDVKD. This CDR3 is built from 12 residues. The CDR3 coding sequence is TGTGCCACCGAAGACAGGGGCTACGAGCAGTACTTC. Encoded protein: CATEDRGYEQYF.

This clonotype was seen more than once but under ten times. The V gene is TRBV6-2 or TRBV6-3, the J gene TRBJ1-3; 9 nucleotides agree with TRBD1. The CDR3 runs to 15 residues. The germline V gene has CDR1 MNHEY and CDR2 SVGEGT. The V and J ends lost 7 bases and 2 bases, in that order; junction bases with no gene match: 6. DNA of the CDR3: TGTGCCAGCACCTCAACAGGGGGCCCTGGAAACACCATATATTTT. Its protein product is CASTSTGGPGNTIYF.

This clonotype was seen a handful of times. The chain uses TRBV28 and TRBJ2-5, with 11 bases identical to TRBD2. Losses at the gene ends were 7 bases for V and 2 bases for J; bases not matched to a gene: 9. The CDR3 runs to 16 residues. From germline, CDR1 is MDHEN and CDR2 SYDVKM. CDR3: CASNGRLAGFQETQYF. The CDR3 DNA reads as TGTGCCAGCAACGGGAGACTAGCGGGATTTCAAGAGACCCAGTACTTC.

The chain carries TRBV4-3 and TRBJ2-1; 15 nucleotides match TRBD2. V shed 3 bases and J 8 bases; nucleotides not matched to a gene: 8. Germline CDR1 and CDR2: LGHNA and YSLEER. The CDR3 has 17 amino acids. As DNA, the CDR3 is TGCGCCAGCAGCCAGGGGACTAGCGGGGGGCAGGGCGATGAGCAGTTCTTC. It yields the protein CASSQGTSGGQGDEQFF.

This clonotype was seen more than once but under ten times. This chain links TRBV15 with TRBJ2-5; 8 bases are a match to TRBD1. CDR1 and CDR2 (germline): LNHNV, YYDKDF (reference sequence). The CDR3 covers 15 residues. V lost 3 bases to trimming and J lost 4 bases; unmatched junction nucleotides: 7. Here the CDR3 reads CATSRDRARGETQYF. For the CDR3, the DNA is TGTGCCACCAGCAGGGACAGGGCTCGGGGAGAGACCCAGTACTTC.

This clonotype was seen more than once but under ten times. The V gene is TRBV12-3 or TRBV12-4, the J gene TRBJ2-7, with TRBD1 identical over 7 bases. The trim removed 7 bases at V and 1 base at J, leaving 1 base unmatched. CDR3 length: 12 amino acids. CDR3 bases: TGTGCCAGCAAGACAGGGTCCTACGAGCAGTACTTC. Translating gives CASKTGSYEQYF.

This clonotype was observed a few times. The rearrangement links TRBV5-1 to TRBJ1-1; D gene unclear. V shed 0 bases and J shed 5 bases, with 20 bases lying between them. This CDR3 is 17 amino acids long. Germline lookup yields CDR1 SGHRS and CDR2 YFSETQ. CDR3 loop: CASSLDPEWGRRTEAFF. The CDR3 bases are TGCGCCAGCAGCTTGGACCCCGAGTGGGGAAGACGAACTGAAGCTTTCTTT.

The rearrangement links TRBV11-2 to TRBJ2-7; 7 positions agree with TRBD2. The CDR3 is 15 residues long. V dropped 1 base and J dropped 3; count of bases not matched to a gene: 6. CDR1 SGHAT and CDR2 FQNNGV come from the germline V gene. CDR3 loop: CASSLGLPGGYEQYF. For the CDR3, the DNA is TGTGCCAGCAGCTTAGGCCTCCCGGGGGGCTACGAGCAGTACTTC.

In its sample, this clonotype was seen a few times. The chain is built from TRBV5-1 and TRBJ2-1, with 10 bases lining up with TRBD2. CDR3 length: 14 amino acids. The V gene's germline CDR1 is SGHRS and CDR2 YFSETQ. J was trimmed by 6 bases and V by 2 bases; bases with no gene match: 2. The CDR3 nucleotides are TGCGCCAGCAGCTTTAGCGGGAGGATCAATGAGCAGTTCTTC. Residues: CASSFSGRINEQFF.

This clonotype appeared a few times. This rearrangement joins TRBV5-4 to TRBJ1-4; 7 bases agree with TRBD1. In germline, CDR1 is SGHNT, CDR2 YYREEE (reference sequence). V lost 2 bases to trimming and J lost 8 bases; unmatched junction nucleotides: 3. CDR3 size: 13 residues. The CDR3 sequence: CASSFQGGEKLFF. The CDR3 region has the DNA TGTGCCAGCAGCTTTCAGGGGGGGGAAAAACTGTTTTTT. Full variable domain (remainder filled in from reference TRBV5-4 and TRBJ1-4): ETGVTQSPTHLIKTRGQQVTLRCSSQSGHNTVSWYQQALGQGPQFIFQYYREEENGRGNFPPRFSGLQFPNYSSELNVNALELDDSALYLCASSFQGGEKLFFGSGTQLSVL.

In nucleotides, the CDR3 is TGTGCCAGCAGTGTGGCCGCGGGGGGAAACACCATATATTTT. It is translated as CASSVAAGGNTIYF. The chain carries TRBV12-3 or TRBV12-4 and TRBJ1-3; D unresolved. Trimming left V 5 bases short and J 4 bases short, with 12 bases between. The CDR3 has 14 residues.

This chain links TRBV21-1 with TRBJ2-1; the table gives TRBD2 as D, unverified against the DNA. TRBV21-1 is given as a pseudogene. This CDR3 contains 13 residues. The CDR3: CASSNPGLYEQFF. The CDR3 DNA reads TGTGCCAGCAGCAACCCCGGACTCTATGAGCAGTTCTTC.

This clonotype was detected a few times. This chain links TRBV2 with TRBJ1-2; no clear D gene. This CDR3 has 14 residues. Per the germline V gene, CDR1 is SNHLY and CDR2 is FYNNEI. V dropped 7 bases and J dropped 8 bases, with 20 bases sitting between them. This CDR3 is CASIPLRSWGGYTF. DNA of the CDR3: TGTGCCAGCATACCCCTGCGATCATGGGGAGGCTACACCTTC.

This clonotype appeared a few times. This CDR3 is CASTPNRGRVQFF. CDR3 nucleotides: TGTGCCAGCACTCCCAACAGGGGGCGAGTGCAGTTCTTC. The chain combines TRBV6-1 with TRBJ2-1, with TRBD1 matching over 9 bases. V shed 7 bases and J 12 bases; nucleotides not matched to a gene: 10. The CDR3 is made up of 13 amino acids. Germline V gene lookup returns CDR1 MNHNS and CDR2 SASEGT.

Many counts were recorded for this clonotype. The CDR3 sequence is CASSLGGADYGYTF. CDR3 nucleotides: TGTGCCAGCAGCTTAGGGGGCGCCGACTATGGCTACACCTTC. The gene calls are TRBV7-2 and TRBJ1-2; maybe TRBD1 (5 bases). This CDR3 comprises 14 residues. Germline-derived CDR1 and CDR2 are SGHTA and FQGNSA. Trimming took off 1 base at V and 3 bases at J, with 9 bases between the two ends.

This clonotype was picked up many times. V gene TRBV7-3 combines with J gene TRBJ2-7; 9 nucleotides agree with TRBD1. V lost 5 bases to trimming and J lost 6 bases; unmatched junction nucleotides: 5. This CDR3 comprises 13 residues. CDR1 SGHTA and CDR2 FQGTGA come from the germline V gene. The DNA for the CDR3 is TGTGCCAGCAGCGCGACAGGGGGTCCCGAGCAGTACTTC. Its protein is CASSATGGPEQYF.

This clonotype was seen only a few times. The chain carries TRBV16 and TRBJ2-1, with unresolved D. From germline, CDR1 is KGHSY and CDR2 FQNENV. With 1 base removed from V and 4 bases from J, the gap between germline ends came to 11 bases. CDR3 length equals 15 residues. CDR3 residues: CASSQFGLGYNEQFF. As DNA, the CDR3 is TGTGCCAGCAGCCAATTTGGCTTGGGGTACAATGAGCAGTTCTTC.

This clonotype was counted at least ten times. A junction boundary mismatches the germline segment, possibly from a read error. V is TRBV5-1 and J is TRBJ2-3; the D is unclear. The CDR3 has 13 residues. The V gene's germline CDR1 is SGHRS and CDR2 YFSETQ. CDR3 DNA: TGTGCCAGCAGCTTGGGGTCCACAGATACGCAGTATTTT. This sequence encodes CASSLGSTDTQYF.

The rearrangement joins TRBV10-3 to TRBJ2-3; D ambiguous. V was clipped by 2 bases and J by 4 bases, with 13 bases between them. The germline V gene encodes CDR1 ENHRY and CDR2 SYGVKD. The CDR3 is made up of 15 amino acids. The CDR3 spells CAISEGVMGPDTQYF. DNA for the CDR3: TGTGCCATCAGTGAGGGAGTAATGGGCCCAGATACGCAGTATTTT.

A few counts support this clonotype. This chain connects TRBV7-2 to TRBJ2-5, with D perhaps given as TRBD1 or TRBD2 (5 bases each). Per germline, CDR1 SGHTA and CDR2 FQGNSA. This CDR3 has 15 amino acids. Trimming took off 3 bases at V and 0 bases at J, with 11 bases between the two ends. The CDR3 bases are TGTGCCAGCAGCTTTGGGGGAACGTACCAAGAGACCCAGTACTTC. It yields the protein CASSFGGTYQETQYF.

This clonotype was observed a handful of times. The chain links TRBV20-1 to TRBJ2-7, with 7 bases aligning to TRBD1. The CDR3 runs 12 residues. Germline V gene data show CDR1 as DFQATT and CDR2 as SNEGSKA (reference sequence). Unmatched junction bases numbered 3, after V lost 6 bases and J lost 1 base. The CDR3: CSAGDSSYEQYF. The CDR3 coding sequence is TGCAGTGCCGGGGACAGTTCCTACGAGCAGTACTTC.